This TCR beta chain was captured in a study of blood T cell repertoires in COVID-19. Study summary: There were acute and convalescent COVID-19 samples, and they came from the United States, Italy and Spain.

Participants came from some 23 US areas, aged roughly 18 to 95 years. All recovered Cohort 3 donors got two negative PCRs, got clearance, or saw symptom resolution. Original processing methods: Amplification from reference gene primers served as the basis for estimated nucleated cell counts. Using immunoSEQ multiplex PCR, the repertoire was profiled, and TCRdb retains in-frame clones only, with some absent. The V and J calls and the clone size are those of that table, but D and trimming were determined from the DNA. The table records around 330,000 clones, approximately 88% of them present only once. Germline V CDR1 and CDR2: SEHNR, FQNEAQ (reference sequence). The CDR3 runs 19 residues. V was clipped by 5 bases and J by 0 bases; unmatched bases: 15.

Input material: PBMCs or T cells enriched from blood (not recorded which). This TCR came from a woman aged 18 to 35 who had recovered from COVID-19. This chain joins TRBV7-9 and TRBJ1-1; 10 nucleotides align to TRBD1. CDR3 amino acids: CASSHTAGTGVLVNTEAFF. DNA of the CDR3: TGTGCCAGCAGCCATACTGCGGGGACAGGGGTGTTGGTGAACACTGAAGCTTTCTTT.